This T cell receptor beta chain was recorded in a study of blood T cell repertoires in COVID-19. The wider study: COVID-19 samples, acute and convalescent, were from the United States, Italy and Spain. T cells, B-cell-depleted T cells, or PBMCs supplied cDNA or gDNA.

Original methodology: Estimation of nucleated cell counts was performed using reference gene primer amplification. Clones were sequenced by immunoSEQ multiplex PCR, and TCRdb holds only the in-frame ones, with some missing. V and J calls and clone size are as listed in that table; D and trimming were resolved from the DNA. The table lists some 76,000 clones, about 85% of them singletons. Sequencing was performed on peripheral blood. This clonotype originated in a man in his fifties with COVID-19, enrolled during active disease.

The CDR3 DNA reads as TGTGCCAGCAGACCAAGCGGACTAGCGGGAGGTTTGGGTGGCTACGAGCAGTACTTC. It translates to CASRPSGLAGGLGGYEQYF. This chain connects TRBV7-9 to TRBJ2-7, with 14 bases aligning to TRBD2. Trimming cost V 6 bases and J 3 bases; bases outside gene matches: 16. The CDR3 has 19 amino acids. CDR1 is SEHNR and CDR2 is FQNEAQ in the germline V gene (reference sequence).